One T cell receptor beta chain is described in this entry. The data belong to a study of shared clonotypes between healthy human individuals. Across the whole study: Used for every donor were three CD4 naive, three CD4 memory, two CD8 naive and one CD8 memory plate.

This table comes from immunoSEQ multiplex PCR, and its TCRdb copy is limited to in-frame clones, with some not included. This table holds about 2.3 million clones, roughly 92% found once. The ends were cut back, 5 bases at V and 1 base at J, with 15 bases in the middle. The V gene's germline CDR1 is SGHTA and CDR2 FQGNSA. This CDR3 spans 16 amino acids. The chain uses TRBV7-2 and TRBJ2-4, with D maybe TRBD1 (6 bases). The sequencing input was naive CD4+ T cells from PBMCs. The subset here: CD45RA+ positively selected. The receptor's source is a man aged 18 to 29 in good health. Some clones in this sample may be carry-over from other donors' samples. CDR3 DNA: TGTGCCAGCAGCCCCCAGGGGTGGTTGGCCAAAAACATTCAGTACTTC. Protein sequence: CASSPQGWLAKNIQYF. Filled out from reference TRBV7-2 and TRBJ2-4, the complete variable domain reads GAGVSQSPSNKVTEKGKDVELRCDPISGHTALYWYRQSLGQGLEFLIYFQGNSAPDKSGLPSDRFSAERTGGSVSTLTIQRTQQEDSAVYLCASSPQGWLAKNIQYFGAGTRLSVL.